These 22 T cell receptor beta chains came from one sample sequenced in a study of T cell repertoires in cytomegalovirus infection. Their target antigens are unknown. TCRdb independently ran MiXCR on the reads; one entry per CDR3 protein. The data contain approximately 1,000,000 distinct CDR3 sequences, 25% to 40% of them singletons. The material was cultured CD8+ T cells from PBMCs, obtained from culture after CMV antigen stimulation. The receptor set was obtained from a human donor in good health (CMV status not recorded). Some clones in this sample may be carry-over from other donors' samples.

This clonotype was seen ten or more times. This sequence joins TRBV7-2 and TRBJ2-2; TRBD1 might be the D (6 bases). The CDR3 is 14 residues long. The V gene lost 4 bases and the J gene lost 1 base, with 7 bases spanning the gap. CDR1 and CDR2 (germline): SGHTA, FQGNSA. CDR3 sequence (DNA): TGTGCCAGCAGCTCACAGGGGAACACCGGGGAGCTGTTTTTT. Translating gives CASSSQGNTGELFF.

This chain connects TRBV14 to TRBJ2-1; no definite D call. CDR1 is SGHDN and CDR2 is FVKESK in the germline V gene. CDR3 length: 15 amino acids. V was pared by 0 bases and J by 7 bases, with 13 bases between. The chain's CDR3 is CASSQDLGLRNEQFF. CDR3 nucleotide sequence: TGTGCCAGCAGCCAAGATCTCGGGCTAAGAAATGAGCAGTTCTTC.

The chain employs TRBV12-5 and TRBJ1-2, with unresolved D. The CDR3 sequence is 13 residues long. V was pared by 6 bases and J by 3 bases, with 11 bases between. Germline V CDR1 and CDR2: LGHNT, FRNRAP. The CDR3: CASGARSDYGYTF. CDR3 DNA: TGTGCTAGTGGAGCGCGTAGTGACTATGGCTACACCTTC.

At least ten counts were recorded for this clonotype. V and J are TRBV7-6 and TRBJ2-7, with a weak D call TRBD1 (6 bases). V lost 5 bases and J lost 2, with 16 bases in between. The CDR3 loop spans 15 amino acids. CDR1 SGHVS and CDR2 FNYEAQ come from the germline V gene. CDR3 DNA sequence: TGTGCCAGCAGCCCCGACCCGGACAGTCCCTACGAGCAGTACGTC. Its protein product is CASSPDPDSPYEQYV.

The chain couples TRBV20-1 to TRBJ2-1; no definite D call. V shed 6 bases and J shed 1 base, with 16 bases lying between them. This CDR3 spans 15 amino acids. Looked up from germline, CDR1 is DFQATT and CDR2 is SNEGSKA (reference sequence). CDR3 region: CSARLGLSSYNEQFF. The CDR3 DNA is TGCAGTGCCCGGTTGGGCTTGAGTTCCTACAATGAGCAGTTCTTC.

The genes are TRBV19 and TRBJ1-5; D is undetermined. The germline V gene encodes CDR1 LNHDA and CDR2 SQIVND (reference sequence). The CDR3 is 17 amino acids. Trimming removed 5 bases from V and 1 base from J, with 18 bases in between. The CDR3 loop is CASSPRRRELSNQPQHF. The CDR3 nucleotides read TGTGCCAGTAGTCCAAGAAGAAGGGAGTTGAGCAATCAGCCCCAGCATTTT. Full variable domain (remainder filled in from reference TRBV19 and TRBJ1-5): DGGITQSPKYLFRKEGQNVTLSCEQNLNHDAMYWYRQDPGQGLRLIYYSQIVNDFQKGDIAEGYSVSREKKESFPLTVTSAQKNPTAFYLCASSPRRRELSNQPQHFGDGTRLSIL.

The rearrangement uses TRBV6-6 and TRBJ1-2; D unresolved. The CDR3 extends over 12 amino acids. V was shortened by 5 bases and J by 4 bases, with 8 bases between the two germline ends. Germline V CDR1 and CDR2: MNHNY, SVGAGI (reference sequence). Here the CDR3 reads CASSQETYGYTF. The DNA of the CDR3 is TGTGCCAGCAGTCAAGAAACCTATGGCTACACCTTC.

This clonotype came up many times. The chain is built from TRBV7-9 and TRBJ2-4; 7 positions match TRBD1. The V and J ends lost 5 bases and 5 bases, in that order; junction bases with no gene match: 15. The CDR3 covers 17 residues. From germline, CDR1 is SEHNR and CDR2 FQNEAQ (reference sequence). CDR3 region: CASSALQGQSPENIQYF. DNA for the CDR3: TGTGCCAGCAGCGCCTTACAGGGACAGAGCCCGGAAAACATTCAGTACTTC.

This clonotype was seen only a few times. The chain combines TRBV4-2 with TRBJ1-1; D is possibly TRBD1 (5 bases). Germline lookup yields CDR1 LGHNA and CDR2 YNFKEQ. This CDR3 is built from 15 residues. V dropped 2 bases and J dropped 0 bases, with 10 bases sitting between them. CDR3 in DNA: TGTGCCAGCAGCCAAACGGGACTCCTGAACACTGAAGCTTTCTTT. It is translated as CASSQTGLLNTEAFF.

This clonotype has just one count. The gene calls are TRBV6-5 and TRBJ2-2; 8 nucleotides line up with TRBD2. V was pared by 2 bases and J by 7 bases, with 6 bases of the junction left unmatched. This CDR3 is 15 amino acids long. Germline CDR1 reads MNHEY; CDR2 reads SVGAGI. The CDR3 region is CASSYGTSGDGELFF. CDR3 DNA sequence: TGTGCCAGCAGTTACGGGACTAGTGGGGACGGGGAGCTGTTTTTT.

This clonotype has a count of ten or more. The J gene is TRBJ1-4, the V gene TRBV28; weak D call: TRBD1 (5 bases). Per the germline V gene, CDR1 is MDHEN and CDR2 is SYDVKM. V was pared by 6 bases and J by 5 bases, with 19 bases between. This CDR3 has 16 amino acids. CDR3 sequence (DNA): TGTGCCAGCAGACCATCTTACAGGTCCGGGAATGAAAAACTGTTTTTT. This encodes CASRPSYRSGNEKLFF.

This sequence joins TRBV14 and TRBJ2-1; a weak D match, TRBD2 (6 bases). The ends were cut back, 0 bases at V and 1 base at J, with 19 bases in the middle. The germline V gene has CDR1 SGHDN and CDR2 FVKESK. The CDR3 covers 19 residues. The CDR3, as DNA: TGTGCCAGCAGCCAAGATCTGGAGGGTCTTCAACCTTCCTACAATGAGCAGTTCTTC. It specifies CASSQDLEGLQPSYNEQFF.

V usage is TRBV27 and J usage is TRBJ2-1; 7 bases align to TRBD2. J gave up 6 bases and V 4 bases, and 6 bases lay outside the gene matches. This CDR3 region has 14 residues. Per the germline V gene, CDR1 is MNHEY and CDR2 is SMNVEV (reference sequence). DNA for the CDR3: TGTGCCAGCAGTTATGGACTAGATACCAATGAGCAGTTCTTC. It is translated as CASSYGLDTNEQFF.

The chain joins TRBV4-1 to TRBJ1-1; tentatively, D is TRBD1 (5 bases). Germline lookup yields CDR1 MGHRA and CDR2 YSYEKL. This CDR3 contains 15 residues. Between the trimmed V and J ends, which lost 2 bases and 1 base, there was a span of 11 bases. The CDR3 protein is CASSQIWTKNTEAFF. The CDR3, as DNA: TGCGCCAGCAGCCAAATTTGGACAAAGAACACTGAAGCTTTCTTT.

The chain carries TRBV12-3 or TRBV12-4 and TRBJ2-7; D tentatively reads TRBD1 or TRBD2 (5 bases each). The CDR3 loop spans 14 amino acids. With 5 bases removed from V and 2 bases from J, the gap between germline ends came to 13 bases. CDR3 in DNA: TGTGCCAGCAGTCAGGGACGTTCGACCTACGAGCAGTACGTC. It codes for CASSQGRSTYEQYV.

The V call is TRBV20-1, the J call TRBJ1-5, with D unresolved. Trimming removed 3 bases from V and 4 bases from J, with 16 bases in between. The CDR3 has 15 residues. CDR1 DFQATT and CDR2 SNEGSKA come from the germline V gene (reference sequence). The CDR3 nucleotides are TGCAGTGCTAGCGGTTCGGGTACGGTTAATCAGCCCCAGCATTTT. Its translation: CSASGSGTVNQPQHF.

The chain couples TRBV5-6 to TRBJ2-1; no clear D. The CDR3 covers 13 residues. Between the trimmed V and J ends, which lost 0 bases and 8 bases, there was a span of 9 bases. Germline V gene data show CDR1 as SGHDT and CDR2 as YYEEEE. The CDR3 here is CASSLGNLYEQFF. CDR3 nucleotides: TGTGCCAGCAGCTTGGGCAATCTCTATGAGCAGTTCTTC.

V and J are TRBV13 and TRBJ2-7, with D perhaps TRBD1 (5 bases). CDR3 length: 15 residues. Germline CDR1 is PRHDT and CDR2 is FYEKMQ (reference sequence). With 0 bases removed from V and 2 bases from J, the gap between germline ends came to 11 bases. This CDR3 reads CASSLGKDTTYEQYF. CDR3 sequence (DNA): TGTGCCAGCAGCTTAGGCAAGGACACCACCTACGAGCAGTACTTC.

J is TRBJ1-5 and V is TRBV12-3 or TRBV12-4; TRBD1 is a possible D gene (5 bases). Trimming removed 3 bases from V and 2 bases from J, with 14 bases in between. The CDR3 contains 16 residues. CDR3 DNA: TGTGCCAGCAGTTTTGATTTAGGAGGGGGCAATCAGCCCCAGCATTTT. Amino acid sequence: CASSFDLGGGNQPQHF.

This clonotype was picked up a small number of times. V gene TRBV7-6 combines with J gene TRBJ2-1; TRBD1 matches 11 bases. The ends lost 4 bases at V and 4 bases at J; junction bases unmatched: 6. The CDR3 contains 16 residues. Germline V gene sequence: CDR1 SGHVS, CDR2 FNYEAQ. In DNA form, the CDR3 reads TGTGCCAGCAGCTCTGGACAGGGGGCGGGTTACAATGAGCAGTTCTTC. Translation gives CASSSGQGAGYNEQFF.

The chain carries TRBV5-1 and TRBJ1-1; 7 bases are a match to TRBD1. This CDR3 comprises 15 residues. Losses at the gene ends were 4 bases for V and 4 bases for J; bases not matched to a gene: 10. Germline V gene sequence: CDR1 SGHRS, CDR2 YFSETQ. The CDR3 spells CASSLRDRKFTEAFF. CDR3 bases: TGCGCCAGCAGCCTGAGGGACAGAAAATTCACTGAAGCTTTCTTT.

This chain uses TRBV2 with TRBJ2-3; D is undetermined. V was trimmed by 8 bases and J by 11 bases, leaving 14 bases between them. CDR3 length: 11 residues. CDR1 and CDR2 (germline): SNHLY, FYNNEI. In nucleotides, the CDR3 is TGTGCCAGCGGTGGTGCTCATGGGCAGTATTTT. It yields the protein CASGGAHGQYF.